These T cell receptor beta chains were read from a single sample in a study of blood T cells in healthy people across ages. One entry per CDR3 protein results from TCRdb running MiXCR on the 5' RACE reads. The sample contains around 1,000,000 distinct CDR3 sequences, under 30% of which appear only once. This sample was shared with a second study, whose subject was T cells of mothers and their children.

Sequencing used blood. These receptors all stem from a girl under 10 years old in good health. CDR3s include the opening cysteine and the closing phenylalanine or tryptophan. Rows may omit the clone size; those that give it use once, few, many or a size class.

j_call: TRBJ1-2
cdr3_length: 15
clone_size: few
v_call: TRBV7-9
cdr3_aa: CASSLVRQEIYGYTF

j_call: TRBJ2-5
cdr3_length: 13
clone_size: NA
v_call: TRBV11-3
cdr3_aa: CASSSDRFETQYF

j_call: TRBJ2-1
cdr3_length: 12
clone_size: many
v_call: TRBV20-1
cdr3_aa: CSARVLRNEQFF

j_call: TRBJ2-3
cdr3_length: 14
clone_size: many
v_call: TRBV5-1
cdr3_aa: CASSSGQGTDTQYF

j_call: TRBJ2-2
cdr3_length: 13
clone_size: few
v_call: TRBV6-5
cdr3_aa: CASRPGGSGELFF

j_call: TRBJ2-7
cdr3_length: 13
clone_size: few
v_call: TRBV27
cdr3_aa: CASSLTGDHEQYF

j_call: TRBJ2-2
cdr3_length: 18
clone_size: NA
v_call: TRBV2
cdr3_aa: CARETERLAGVGAGELFF

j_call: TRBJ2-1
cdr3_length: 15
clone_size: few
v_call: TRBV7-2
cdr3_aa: CASRYLAGAYNEQFF

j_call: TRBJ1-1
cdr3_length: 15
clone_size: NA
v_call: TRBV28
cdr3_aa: CASSLRPVREEEAFF

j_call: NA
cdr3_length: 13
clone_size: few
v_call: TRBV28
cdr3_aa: CASRLTGIYEQYF

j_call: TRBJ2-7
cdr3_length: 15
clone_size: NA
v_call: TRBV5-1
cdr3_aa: CASSLSPDGSYEQYF

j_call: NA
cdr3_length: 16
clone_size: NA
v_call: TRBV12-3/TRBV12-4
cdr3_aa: CASSLRDQKSRAEQFF

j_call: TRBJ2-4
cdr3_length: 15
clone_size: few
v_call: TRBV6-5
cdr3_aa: CASSYSRSSKDIQYF

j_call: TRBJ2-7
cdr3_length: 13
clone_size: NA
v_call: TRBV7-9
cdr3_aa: CASSSRDSTEQYF

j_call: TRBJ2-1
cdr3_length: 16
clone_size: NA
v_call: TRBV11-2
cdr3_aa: CASSSWTDDSYNEQFF

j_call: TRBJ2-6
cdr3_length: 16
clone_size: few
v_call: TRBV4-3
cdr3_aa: CASSQGMGSGANVLTF

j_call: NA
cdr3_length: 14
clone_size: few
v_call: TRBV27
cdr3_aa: CASSFGDYLNEQFF

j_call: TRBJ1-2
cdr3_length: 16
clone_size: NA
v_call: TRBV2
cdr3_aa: CASSEDRGVGISGYTF

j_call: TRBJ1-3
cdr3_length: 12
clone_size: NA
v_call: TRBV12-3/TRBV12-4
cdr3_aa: CASREGANTIYF

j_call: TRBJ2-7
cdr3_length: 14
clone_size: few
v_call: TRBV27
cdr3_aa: CASSLRGIAYEQYF

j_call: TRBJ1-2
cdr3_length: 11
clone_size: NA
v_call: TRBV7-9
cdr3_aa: CVQGSNYGYTF

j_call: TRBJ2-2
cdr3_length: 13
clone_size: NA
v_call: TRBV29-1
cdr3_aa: CSVSGENTGELFF

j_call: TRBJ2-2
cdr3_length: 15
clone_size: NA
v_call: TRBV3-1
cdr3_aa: CASSQDTARTGELFF

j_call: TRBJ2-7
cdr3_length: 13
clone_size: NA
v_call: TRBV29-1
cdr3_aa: CSVAVVGGYEQYF

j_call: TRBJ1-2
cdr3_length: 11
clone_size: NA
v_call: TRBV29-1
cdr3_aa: CSADEGDGYTF

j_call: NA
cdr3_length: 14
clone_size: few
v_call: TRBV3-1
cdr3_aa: CASSQEQGGDEQFF

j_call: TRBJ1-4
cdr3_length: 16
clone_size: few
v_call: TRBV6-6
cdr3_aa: CASSLGGFATNEKLFF

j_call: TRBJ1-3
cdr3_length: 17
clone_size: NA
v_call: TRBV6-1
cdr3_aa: CASSLHPLETSGNTIYF

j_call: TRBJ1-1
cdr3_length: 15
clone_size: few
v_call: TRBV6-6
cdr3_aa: CASRTGQLMNTEAFF

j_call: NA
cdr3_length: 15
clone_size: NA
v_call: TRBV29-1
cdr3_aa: CSVLGTSGSSYEQYF

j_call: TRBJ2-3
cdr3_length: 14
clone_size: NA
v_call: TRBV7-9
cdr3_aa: CASSVRDHADTQYF

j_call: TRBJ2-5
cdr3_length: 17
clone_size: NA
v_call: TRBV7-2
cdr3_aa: CASSQILIGGYGETQYF

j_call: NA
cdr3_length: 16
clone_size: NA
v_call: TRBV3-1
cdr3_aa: CASSQEVASRYNEQFF

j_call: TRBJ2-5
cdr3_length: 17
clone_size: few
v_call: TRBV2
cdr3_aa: CASSEGGRWRTQETQYF

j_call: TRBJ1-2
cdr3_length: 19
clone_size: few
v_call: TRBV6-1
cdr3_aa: CASSPREKINRDRFYGYTF